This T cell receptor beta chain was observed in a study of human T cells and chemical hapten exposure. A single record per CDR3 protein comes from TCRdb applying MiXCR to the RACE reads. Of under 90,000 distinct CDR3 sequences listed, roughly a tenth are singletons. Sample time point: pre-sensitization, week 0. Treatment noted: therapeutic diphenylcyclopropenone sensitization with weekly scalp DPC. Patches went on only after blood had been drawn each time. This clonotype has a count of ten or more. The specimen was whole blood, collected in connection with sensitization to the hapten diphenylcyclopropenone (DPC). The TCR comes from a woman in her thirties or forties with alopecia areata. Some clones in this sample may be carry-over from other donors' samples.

CDR3 residues: CASSSGQHTGELFF. In nucleotides, the CDR3 is TGTGCCAGCAGTTCTGGACAACACACCGGGGAGCTGTTTTTT. The chain carries TRBV27 and TRBJ2-2, with a weak D call TRBD1 (5 bases). Germline CDR1 reads MNHEY; CDR2 reads SMNVEV (reference sequence). Between the trimmed V and J ends, which lost 4 bases and 3 bases, there was a span of 9 bases. The CDR3 sequence is 14 residues long.